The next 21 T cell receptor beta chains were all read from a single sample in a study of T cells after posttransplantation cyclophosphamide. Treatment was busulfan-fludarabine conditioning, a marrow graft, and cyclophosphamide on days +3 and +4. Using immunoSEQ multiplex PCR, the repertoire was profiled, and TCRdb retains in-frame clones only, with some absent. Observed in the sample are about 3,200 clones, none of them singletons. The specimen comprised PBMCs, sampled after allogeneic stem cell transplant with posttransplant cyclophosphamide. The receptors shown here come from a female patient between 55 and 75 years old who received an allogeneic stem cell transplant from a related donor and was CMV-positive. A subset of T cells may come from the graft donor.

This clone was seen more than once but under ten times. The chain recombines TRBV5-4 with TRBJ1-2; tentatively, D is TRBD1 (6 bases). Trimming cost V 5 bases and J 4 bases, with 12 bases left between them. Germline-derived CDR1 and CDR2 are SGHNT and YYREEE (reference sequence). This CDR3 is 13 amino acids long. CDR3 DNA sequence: TGTGCCAGCAGTTTAGGGGGTCTCTATGGCTACACCTTC. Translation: CASSLGGLYGYTF.

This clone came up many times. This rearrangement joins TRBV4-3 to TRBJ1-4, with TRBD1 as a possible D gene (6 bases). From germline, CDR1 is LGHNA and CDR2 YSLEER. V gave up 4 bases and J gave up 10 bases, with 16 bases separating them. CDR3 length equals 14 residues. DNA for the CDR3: TGCGCCAGCAGCCCCCCGGGGGGCGTGGGAAAACTGTTTTTT. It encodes CASSPPGGVGKLFF.

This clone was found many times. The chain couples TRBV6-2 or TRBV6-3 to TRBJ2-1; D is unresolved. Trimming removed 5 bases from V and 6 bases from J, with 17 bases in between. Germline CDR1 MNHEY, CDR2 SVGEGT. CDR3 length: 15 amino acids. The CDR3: CASSPLRHGINEQFF. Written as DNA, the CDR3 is TGTGCCAGCAGTCCCCTTAGACACGGAATCAATGAGCAGTTCTTC.

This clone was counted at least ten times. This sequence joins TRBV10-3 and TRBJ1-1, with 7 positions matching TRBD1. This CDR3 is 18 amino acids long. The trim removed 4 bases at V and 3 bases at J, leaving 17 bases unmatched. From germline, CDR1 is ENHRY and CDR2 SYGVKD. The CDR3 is CAISVVAIKTGKDTEAFF. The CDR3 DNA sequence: TGTGCCATCAGTGTAGTTGCCATCAAGACAGGGAAGGACACTGAAGCTTTCTTT.

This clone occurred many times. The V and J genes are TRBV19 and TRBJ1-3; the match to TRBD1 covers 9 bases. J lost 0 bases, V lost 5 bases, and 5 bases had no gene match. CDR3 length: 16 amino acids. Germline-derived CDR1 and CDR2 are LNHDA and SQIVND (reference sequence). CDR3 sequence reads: CASSLQGARSGNTIYF. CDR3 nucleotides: TGTGCCAGTAGTCTACAGGGGGCTCGCTCTGGAAACACCATATATTTT.

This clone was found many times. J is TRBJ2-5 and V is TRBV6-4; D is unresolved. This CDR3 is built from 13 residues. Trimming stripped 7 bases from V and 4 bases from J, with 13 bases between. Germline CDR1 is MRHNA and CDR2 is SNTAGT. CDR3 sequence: CASTLGYVETQYF. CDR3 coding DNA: TGTGCCAGCACCTTGGGCTATGTAGAGACCCAGTACTTC.

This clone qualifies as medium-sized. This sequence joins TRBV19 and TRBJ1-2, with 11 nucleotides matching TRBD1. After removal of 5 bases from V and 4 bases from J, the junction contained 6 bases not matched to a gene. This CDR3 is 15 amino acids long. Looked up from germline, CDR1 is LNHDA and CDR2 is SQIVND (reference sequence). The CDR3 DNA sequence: TGTGCCAGTAGTCTGCGGACAGGGGGCGGCTATGGCTACACCTTC. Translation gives CASSLRTGGGYGYTF.

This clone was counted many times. CDR3 sequence (DNA): TGTGCCAGCAGCTTAGCGCTAGGCGGAAACACTGAAGCTTTCTTT. Protein sequence: CASSLALGGNTEAFF. The J gene is TRBJ1-1, the V gene TRBV7-2; D is unresolved. Trimming removed 0 bases from V and 2 bases from J, with 10 bases in between. CDR1 is SGHTA and CDR2 is FQGNSA in the germline V gene. There are 15 residues in the CDR3. The full variable domain, in which reference TRBV7-2 and TRBJ1-1 provide the parts outside the CDR3, is GAGVSQSPSNKVTEKGKDVELRCDPISGHTALYWYRQSLGQGLEFLIYFQGNSAPDKSGLPSDRFSAERTGGSVSTLTIQRTQQEDSAVYLCASSLALGGNTEAFFGQGTRLTVV.

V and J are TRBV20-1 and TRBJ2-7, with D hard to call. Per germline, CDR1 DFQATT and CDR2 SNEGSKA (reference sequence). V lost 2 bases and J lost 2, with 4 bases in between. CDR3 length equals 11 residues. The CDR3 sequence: CSARRAYEQYF. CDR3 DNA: TGCAGTGCTAGACGCGCCTACGAGCAGTACTTC.

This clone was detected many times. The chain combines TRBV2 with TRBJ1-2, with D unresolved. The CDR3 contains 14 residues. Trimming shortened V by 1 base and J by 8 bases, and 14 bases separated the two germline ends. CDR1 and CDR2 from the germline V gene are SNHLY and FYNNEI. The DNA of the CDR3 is TGTGCCAGCAGTGAAGACGGTCAAGCCGTCGGCTACACCTTC. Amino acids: CASSEDGQAVGYTF.

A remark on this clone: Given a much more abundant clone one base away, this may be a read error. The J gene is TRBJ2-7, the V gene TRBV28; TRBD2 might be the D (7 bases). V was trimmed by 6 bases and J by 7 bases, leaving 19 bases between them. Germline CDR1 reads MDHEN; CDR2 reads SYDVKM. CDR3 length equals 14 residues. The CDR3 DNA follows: TGTGCCAGCAGGTTGGTACGGGGGGCCGGGGAGCAGTACTTC. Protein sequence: CASRLVRGAGEQYF.

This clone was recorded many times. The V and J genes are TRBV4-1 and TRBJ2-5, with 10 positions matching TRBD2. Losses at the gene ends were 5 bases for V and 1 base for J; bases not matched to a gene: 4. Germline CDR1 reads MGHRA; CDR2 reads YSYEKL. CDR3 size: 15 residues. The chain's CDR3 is CASSKLAGGQETQYF. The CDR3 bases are TGCGCCAGCAGCAAATTAGCGGGGGGCCAAGAGACCCAGTACTTC.

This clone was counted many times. As DNA, the CDR3 is TGTGCCACCGGACAAGACTACGAGCAGTACTTC. The encoded protein is CATGQDYEQYF. V gene TRBV10-3 combines with J gene TRBJ2-7; tentative D call: TRBD1 (5 bases). The V end was cut by 10 bases, the J end by 3 bases, with 10 bases between. Germline CDR1 is ENHRY and CDR2 is SYGVKD. The CDR3 has 11 residues.

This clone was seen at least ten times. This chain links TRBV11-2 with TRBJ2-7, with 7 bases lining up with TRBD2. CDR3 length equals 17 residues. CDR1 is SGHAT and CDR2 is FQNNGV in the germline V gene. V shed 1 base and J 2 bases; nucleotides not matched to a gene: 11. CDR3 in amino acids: CASSLARGTTRAYEQYF. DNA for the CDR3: TGTGCCAGCAGCTTAGCCCGGGGGACTACCCGCGCCTACGAGCAGTACTTC.

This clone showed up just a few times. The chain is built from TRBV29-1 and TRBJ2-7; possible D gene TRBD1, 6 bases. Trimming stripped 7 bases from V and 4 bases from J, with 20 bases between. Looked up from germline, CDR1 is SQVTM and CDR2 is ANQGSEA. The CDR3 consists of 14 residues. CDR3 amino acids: CSALSTGPDYEQYF. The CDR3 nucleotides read TGCAGCGCACTATCTACAGGGCCCGATTACGAGCAGTACTTC.

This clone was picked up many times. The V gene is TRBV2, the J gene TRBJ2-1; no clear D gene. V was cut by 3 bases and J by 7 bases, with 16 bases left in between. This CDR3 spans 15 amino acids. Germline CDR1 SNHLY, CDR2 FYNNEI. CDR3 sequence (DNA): TGTGCCAGCAGTGAGAATAAAAGGGCGAGGAATGAGCAGTTCTTC. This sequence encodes CASSENKRARNEQFF.

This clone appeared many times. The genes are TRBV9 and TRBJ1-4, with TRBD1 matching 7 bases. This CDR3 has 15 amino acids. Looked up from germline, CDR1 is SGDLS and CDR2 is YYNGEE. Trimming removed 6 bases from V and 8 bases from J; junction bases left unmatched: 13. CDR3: CASTRWTGGDEKLFF. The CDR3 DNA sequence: TGTGCCAGCACTCGTTGGACAGGCGGTGACGAAAAACTGTTTTTT.

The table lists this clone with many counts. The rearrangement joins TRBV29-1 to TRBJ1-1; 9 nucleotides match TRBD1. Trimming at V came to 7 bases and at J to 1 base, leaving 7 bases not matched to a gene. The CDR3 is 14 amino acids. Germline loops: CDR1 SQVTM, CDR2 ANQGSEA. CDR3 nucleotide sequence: TGCAGCGCCAAGGGACAGGGACCGAACACTGAAGCTTTCTTT. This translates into CSAKGQGPNTEAFF.

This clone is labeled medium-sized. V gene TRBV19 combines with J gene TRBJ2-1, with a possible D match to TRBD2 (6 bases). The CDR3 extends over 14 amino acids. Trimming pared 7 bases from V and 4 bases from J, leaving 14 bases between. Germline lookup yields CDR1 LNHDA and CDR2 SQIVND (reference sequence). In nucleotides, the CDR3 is TGTGCCAGTAAGGTCCGGGGGTCGTACAATGAGCAGTTCTTC. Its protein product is CASKVRGSYNEQFF.

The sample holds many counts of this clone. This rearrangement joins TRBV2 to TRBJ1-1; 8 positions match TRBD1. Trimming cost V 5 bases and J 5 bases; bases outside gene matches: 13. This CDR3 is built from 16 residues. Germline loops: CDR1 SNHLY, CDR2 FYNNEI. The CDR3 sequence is CASSSIFQGAGTEAFF. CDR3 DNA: TGTGCCAGCAGTTCTATCTTTCAGGGGGCGGGAACTGAAGCTTTCTTT. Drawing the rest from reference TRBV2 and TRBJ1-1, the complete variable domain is EPEVTQTPSHQVTQMGQEVILRCVPISNHLYFYWYRQILGQKVEFLVSFYNNEISEKSEIFDDQFSVERPDGSNFTLKIRSTKLEDSAMYFCASSSIFQGAGTEAFFGQGTRLTVV.

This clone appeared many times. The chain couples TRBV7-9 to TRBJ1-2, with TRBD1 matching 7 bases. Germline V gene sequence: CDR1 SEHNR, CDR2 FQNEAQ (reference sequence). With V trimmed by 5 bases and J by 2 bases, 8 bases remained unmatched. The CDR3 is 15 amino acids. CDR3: CASSVRQGSNYGYTF. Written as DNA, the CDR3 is TGTGCCAGCAGCGTCCGACAGGGCTCAAACTATGGCTACACCTTC. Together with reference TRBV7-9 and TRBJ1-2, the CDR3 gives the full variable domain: DTGVSQNPRHKITKRGQNVTFRCDPISEHNRLYWYRQTLGQGPEFLTYFQNEAQLEKSRLLSDRFSAERPKGSFSTLEIQRTEQGDSAMYLCASSVRQGSNYGYTFGSGTRLTVV.